These T cell receptor beta chains were read from a single sample in a study of T cell changes during pregnancy in multiple sclerosis. Measured with immunoSEQ multiplex PCR; TCRdb has only the in-frame clones, and not every one. The sample yields some 37,000 clones, more than 90% seen once. Material: CD8+ T cells from peripheral blood mononuclear cells, obtained after pregnancy. All receptors derive from a female donor with multiple sclerosis, enrolled in a pregnancy study. Both conserved end residues are part of each CDR3. The order of the fields is V gene, CDR3 length, J gene, clone size, D gene, CDR3 DNA, CDR3 protein. A D gene is named only where the DNA matches it firmly. Clone size is not always given. Where it is, it says once, few, many or a class for expanded clones.

>TRBV28|17|TRBJ1-5|NA|NA
TGTGCCAGCAGCCCTAACGCCAGGGTGCGGGGGAATCAGCCCCAGCATTTT
CASSPNARVRGNQPQHF
>TRBV28|13|TRBJ1-1|NA|NA
TGTGCCAGCAGTTTAATGAAGCACACTGAAGCTTTCTTT
CASSLMKHTEAFF
>TRBV25-1|15|TRBJ1-3|NA|NA
TGTGCCAGCAGTGAATGGCGGGATTCTGGAAACACCATATATTTT
CASSEWRDSGNTIYF
>TRBV10-1|14|TRBJ2-3|NA|NA
TGCGCCAGCAGTGAGACCGGGAGCGCAGATACGCAGTATTTT
CASSETGSADTQYF
>TRBV2|14|TRBJ1-5|NA|NA
TGTGCCAGCAGTGACACAGGGCGCAATCAGCCCCAGCATTTT
CASSDTGRNQPQHF
>TRBV7-6|14|TRBJ1-5|NA|NA
TGTGCCAGCAGCCCGGGAAGGGGCAATCAGCCCCAGCATTTT
CASSPGRGNQPQHF
>TRBV9|19|TRBJ1-1|medium-sized|TRBD1
TGTGCCAGCAGCGTAAACCCGGGACAGGGTAGACGGGGTATTGTCGAAGCTTTCTTT
CASSVNPGQGRRGIVEAFF
>TRBV27|16|TRBJ2-1|NA|TRBD2
TGTGCCAGCAGTTTATACACGACTAGCGGGAGAAATGAGCAGTTCTTC
CASSLYTTSGRNEQFF
>TRBV28|16|TRBJ1-5|NA|NA
TGTGCCAGCAGTTTACGATTCAGAGGGAGCAATCAGCCCCAGCATTTT
CASSLRFRGSNQPQHF
>TRBV13|14|TRBJ2-7|NA|TRBD1
TGTGCCAGCAGCTTCGGGACAGGAACCTACGAGCAGTACTTC
CASSFGTGTYEQYF
>TRBV9|16|TRBJ2-5|NA|NA
TGTGCCAGCACTCTCAACCCGAGAGCCGAGCGGGAGACCCAGTACTTC
CASTLNPRAERETQYF
>TRBV19|14|TRBJ2-3|NA|TRBD1
TGTGCCAGTAGCTCCCCAGGGGGTACAGATACGCAGTATTTT
CASSSPGGTDTQYF
>TRBV2|14|TRBJ2-3|NA|TRBD2
TGTGCGGGGGGTAGCGGGAGAATTGCAGATACGCAGTATTTT
CAGGSGRIADTQYF
>TRBV10-3|17|TRBJ2-1|NA|TRBD2
TGTGCCATCAGCCCTCCGGGACTAGCGGGGTCTTACAATGAGCAGTTCTTC
CAISPPGLAGSYNEQFF
>TRBV19|15|TRBJ2-1|NA|TRBD2
TGTGCCAGTAGTACCAGCGGGGGCCGCTACAATGAGCAGTTCTTC
CASSTSGGRYNEQFF
>TRBV11-2|19|TRBJ2-6|NA|TRBD1
TGTGCCAGCAGCTTGTCCCGGGACAGGGATAGAACTGGGGCCAACGTCCTGACTTTC
CASSLSRDRDRTGANVLTF
>TRBV2|15|TRBJ1-3|NA|NA
TGTGCCACCCGGGGTCCGAAAAAATCTGGAAACACCATATATTTT
CATRGPKKSGNTIYF
>TRBV11-2|14|TRBJ1-1|NA|NA
TGTGCCAGCAGCTTAGGGCAGGCCAACACTGAAGCTTTCTTT
CASSLGQANTEAFF
>TRBV14|16|TRBJ2-5|NA|TRBD2
TGTGCCAGCAGCCAGGGACTAGCGGGGGTTCAGGAGACCCAGTACTTC
CASSQGLAGVQETQYF
>TRBV2|17|TRBJ2-3|NA|NA
TGTGCCAGCAGTGAAGGTGTGGGGGGGGGCCTGGCAGATACGCAGTATTTT
CASSEGVGGGLADTQYF
>TRBV2|11|TRBJ1-2|NA|NA
TGTGCCAGCAGTGTCGGGGGTGGCTACACCTTC
CASSVGGGYTF
>TRBV27|14|TRBJ1-5|NA|TRBD1
TGTGCCAGCAGTTACGACAGGGGTGGGCAGCCCCAGCATTTT
CASSYDRGGQPQHF